This T cell receptor (beta chain) was identified during a study of blood T cell repertoires in COVID-19. Overall study context: Nucleic acid was either cDNA or gDNA, and it came from T cells, B-cell-depleted T cells, or PBMCs.

The CDR3 extends over 14 amino acids. V shed 5 bases, J shed 7 bases, and the junction held 10 bases outside the gene matches. CDR1 and CDR2 (germline): SGHRS, YFSETQ. The repertoire was sequenced with immunoSEQ multiplex PCR; TCRdb's copy has only in-frame clones and lacks some. The table lists about 240,000 clones, 82% of them singletons. This clonotype originated in a woman aged 60 to 75 with active or convalescent COVID-19. This sequence joins TRBV5-1 and TRBJ1-1, with 8 nucleotides matching TRBD1. Specimen: peripheral blood. The CDR3 loop is CASRAGGAWGEAFF. CDR3 nucleotides: TGCGCCAGCAGGGCAGGGGGCGCATGGGGTGAAGCTTTCTTT.